This T cell receptor (beta chain) was identified during a study of human CD8 memory T cell subsets. Study conclusions and caveats: The Chao1 estimates suggested that precursor exhausted T cells were less diverse than stem-like memory T cells. Diversity, measured as normalized Shannon-Wiener diversity, was similarly high in stem-like memory and precursor exhausted T cells. Effector memory cells did not share this. Overlapping only minimally, the repertoires of stem-like memory and precursor exhausted T cells were largely separate from each other.

Making the TCR beta libraries relied on UMI-labeled 5' RACE. TCRdb re-analyzed the 5' RACE reads; it lists each CDR3 protein once, without DNA. Its table records roughly 4,700 distinct CDR3 sequences. To note about this clonotype: What it binds is unknown.

The germline V gene encodes CDR1 SEHNR and CDR2 FQNEAQ (reference sequence). The CDR3 length is 15 residues. Duplicate vials of more than 130,000 sorted CD8+ T cells per subset supplied the RNA. The chain carries TRBV7-9 and TRBJ1-6. The source is a human donor in good health. Sequenced material: CD8+ T cells from PBMCs. Here the CDR3 reads CASSLALGPNSPLHF. Filled out from reference TRBV7-9 and TRBJ1-6, the complete variable domain reads DTGVSQNPRHKITKRGQNVTFRCDPISEHNRLYWYRQTLGQGPEFLTYFQNEAQLEKSRLLSDRFSAERPKGSFSTLEIQRTEQGDSAMYLCASSLALGPNSPLHFGNGTRLTVT.